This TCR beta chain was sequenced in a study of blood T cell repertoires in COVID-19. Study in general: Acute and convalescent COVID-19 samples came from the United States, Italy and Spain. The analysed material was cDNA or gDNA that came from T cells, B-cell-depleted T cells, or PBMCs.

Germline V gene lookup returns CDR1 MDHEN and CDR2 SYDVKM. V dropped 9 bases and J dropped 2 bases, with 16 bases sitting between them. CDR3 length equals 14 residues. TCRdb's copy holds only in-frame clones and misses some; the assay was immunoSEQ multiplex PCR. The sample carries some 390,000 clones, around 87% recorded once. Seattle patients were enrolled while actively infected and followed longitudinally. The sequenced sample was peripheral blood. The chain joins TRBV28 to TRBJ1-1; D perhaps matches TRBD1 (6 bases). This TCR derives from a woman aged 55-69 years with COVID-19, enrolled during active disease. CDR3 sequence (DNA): TGTGCCAGTGGATGGGGGCGAGTTAACACTGAAGCTTTCTTT. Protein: CASGWGRVNTEAFF.